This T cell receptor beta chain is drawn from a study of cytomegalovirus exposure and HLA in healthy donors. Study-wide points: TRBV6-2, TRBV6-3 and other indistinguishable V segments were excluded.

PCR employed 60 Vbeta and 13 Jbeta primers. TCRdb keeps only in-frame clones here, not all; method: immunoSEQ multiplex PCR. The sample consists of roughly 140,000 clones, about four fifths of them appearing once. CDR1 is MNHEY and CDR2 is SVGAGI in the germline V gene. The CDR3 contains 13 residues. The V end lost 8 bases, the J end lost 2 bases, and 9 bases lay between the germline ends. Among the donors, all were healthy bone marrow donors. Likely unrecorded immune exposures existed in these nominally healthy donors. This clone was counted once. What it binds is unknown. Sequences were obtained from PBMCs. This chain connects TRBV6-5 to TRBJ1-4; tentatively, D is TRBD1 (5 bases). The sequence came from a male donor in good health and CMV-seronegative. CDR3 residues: CASARGTNEKLFF. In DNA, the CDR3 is TGTGCCAGCGCCCGGGGGACTAATGAAAAACTGTTTTTT.